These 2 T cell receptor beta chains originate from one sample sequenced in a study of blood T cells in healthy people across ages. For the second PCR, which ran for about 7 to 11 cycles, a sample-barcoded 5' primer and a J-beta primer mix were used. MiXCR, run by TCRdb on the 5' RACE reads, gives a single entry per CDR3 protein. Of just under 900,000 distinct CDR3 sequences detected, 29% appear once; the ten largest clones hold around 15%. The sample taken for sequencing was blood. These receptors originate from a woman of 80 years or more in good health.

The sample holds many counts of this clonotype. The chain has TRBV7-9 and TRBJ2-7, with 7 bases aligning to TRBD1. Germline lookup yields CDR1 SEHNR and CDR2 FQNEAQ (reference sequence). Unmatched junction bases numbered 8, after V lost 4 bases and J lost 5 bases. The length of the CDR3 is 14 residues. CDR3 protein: CASSSRQGINEQYF. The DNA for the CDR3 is TGTGCCAGCAGCTCTCGACAGGGTATCAACGAGCAGTACTTC.

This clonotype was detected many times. CDR3 sequence reads: CAISESPGFEQYF. The CDR3, as DNA: TGTGCCATCAGTGAGTCACCGGGATTCGAGCAGTACTTC. V gene TRBV10-3 combines with J gene TRBJ2-7; maybe TRBD2 (5 bases). Trimming removed 0 bases at V and 6 bases at J, with 9 bases between. The CDR3 contains 13 residues. Germline CDR1 ENHRY, CDR2 SYGVKD.